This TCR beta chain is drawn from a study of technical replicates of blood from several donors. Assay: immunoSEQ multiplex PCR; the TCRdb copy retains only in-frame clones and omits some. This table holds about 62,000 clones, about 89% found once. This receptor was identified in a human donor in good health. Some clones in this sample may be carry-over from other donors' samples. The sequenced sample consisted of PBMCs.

The CDR3 protein is CASSLGAGGKNIQYF. The CDR3 coding sequence is TGTGCCAGCAGCTTAGGGGCGGGGGGTAAAAACATTCAGTACTTC. The genes are TRBV11-2 and TRBJ2-4; TRBD2 aligns across 8 bases. The CDR3 loop spans 15 amino acids. Trimming removed 1 base from V and 4 bases from J; junction bases left unmatched: 3. Germline CDR1 is SGHAT and CDR2 is FQNNGV.